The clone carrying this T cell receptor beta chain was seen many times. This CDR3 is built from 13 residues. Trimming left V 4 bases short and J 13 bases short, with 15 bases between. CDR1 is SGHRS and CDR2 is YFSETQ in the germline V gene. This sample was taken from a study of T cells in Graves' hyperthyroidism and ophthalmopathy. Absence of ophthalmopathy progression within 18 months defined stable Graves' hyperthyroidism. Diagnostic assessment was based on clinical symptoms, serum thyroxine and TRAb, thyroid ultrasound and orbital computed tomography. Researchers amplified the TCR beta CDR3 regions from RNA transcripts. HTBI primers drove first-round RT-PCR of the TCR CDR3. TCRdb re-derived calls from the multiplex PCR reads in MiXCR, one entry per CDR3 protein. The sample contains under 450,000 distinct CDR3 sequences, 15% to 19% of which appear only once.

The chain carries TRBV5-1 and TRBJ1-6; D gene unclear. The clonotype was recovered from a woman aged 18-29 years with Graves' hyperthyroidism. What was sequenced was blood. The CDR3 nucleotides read TGCGCCAGCAGCCTGCGGGTATTAGGGCCCCTCCACTTT. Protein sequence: CASSLRVLGPLHF.